The present entry profiles one TCR beta chain with its context. This clone is a singleton in its sample. Its antigen remains unidentified. There are no base qualities to consult, and no much larger clone falls within one base. This entry comes from a study of blood T cell repertoires in COVID-19 (dated by TCRdb to the early 2020s). Background for the entire study: Samples covering the acute and convalescent phases of COVID-19 were provided by collaborators in the United States, Italy and Spain. Where available, HLA class I and class II types were obtained from metadata supplied by the sample provider rather than from assay-based typing. Samples were obtained from the ongoing ImmuneRACE study (first 160 participants) and from over 1,000 subjects provided by 6 global collaborators. The repertoires were made available in a free public database intended to serve as a resource for research on the immune response to SARS-CoV-2. A de-identified subject ID, COVID-19 status, age in years and sex were almost always included in the sample metadata. The dataset comprised deeply sampled blood TCRbeta repertoires from subjects exposed to, actively infected with, or recovered from COVID-19. The material from the prospective study consisted of cDNA or gDNA derived from T cells, B-cell-depleted T cells, or PBMCs.

Clipping removes 5 bases from V and 4 bases from J, with 10 as the unmatched junction base count. From its cysteine to its phenylalanine, the CDR3 spans 16 amino acids. Only the CDR3 region is kept as DNA, spanning 48 bases read in frame from base 1. The germline V gene encodes CDR1 PRHDT and CDR2 FYEKMQ (reference sequence). TCRbeta CDR3 regions were amplified from genomic DNA by means of the immunoSEQ Assay, a bias-controlled multiplex PCR. Per the original workflow: Within the assay, amplification of reference gene primers was used to estimate how many nucleated cells each sample contained. To quantify the absolute abundance of each unique TCRbeta CDR3 rearrangement, sequence reads were collapsed and filtered. Productive Simpson clonality was computed per sample as the square root of Simpson's diversity index over productive rearrangements. TCRdb holds this immuneACCESS table with in-frame rearrangements only. Some clones are missing; in checked studies, unresolved V genes explain under half, and the rest has no known cause. V and J calls and clone size are copied from that table; D and trimming were computed from the DNA. Present in this sample are more than 60,000 clones, 86% of which were seen just once. In total, the top ten clones hold just under 4.5% of the sample.

The collaborating institutions used their own protocols to collect whole blood in K2EDTA tubes. For TCRbeta analysis, collaborator samples were shipped as frozen whole blood, as isolated PBMCs, or as DNA extracted from either sample type. Overall study outcomes, separate from this receptor: The amount of clinical and demographic metadata varied by source and participant and was provided uncurated.

The clonotype originates from a man between 50 and 59 years old with active COVID-19. Recombination connected TRBV13 to TRBJ2-1; TRBD2 aligns with 8 central bases. The sample consisted of peripheral blood. CDR3 region: CASSILGTRGYNEQFF. The nucleotides read TGTGCCAGCAGCATACTAGGGACTAGGGGATACAATGAGCAGTTCTTC.